The rows below give T cell receptor beta chains drawn from one sample of a study of CD8+ T cells in alopecia areata. Clones were read by immunoSEQ multiplex PCR, and TCRdb kept only the in-frame ones, dropping some. The repertoire holds 150,000 to 200,000 clones, with roughly 60% as singletons. Specimen: CD4+ T cells sorted from blood, collected at week 24, from a patient treated with tofacitinib. These receptors originate from a human donor with alopecia areata. CDR3s include the opening cysteine and the closing phenylalanine or tryptophan. The D gene is left open where the match is weak. Some rows mark clone size as missing; the rest say once, few, many or name a class of expanded clone.

>TRBV10-3|few|.|TRBJ2-2
TGTGCCATCAGTGAGGGTTCCTCCGGGGAGCTGTTTTTT
CAISEGSSGELFF
>TRBV4-3|few|TRBD1|TRBJ2-7
TGCGCCATATCCGGCCCTACGGGACAGGGCTGCGAGCAGTACTTC
CAISGPTGQGCEQYF
>TRBV19|.|.|TRBJ2-7
TGTGCCAGATGGGACACCTCACCAGCTTCCTACGAGCAGTACTTC
CARWDTSPASYEQYF
>TRBV30|once|.|TRBJ2-2
TGTGCCTGTCCGGGACGAAGGAACACCGGGGAGCTGTTTTTT
CACPGRRNTGELFF
>TRBV9|.|.|TRBJ1-5
TGTGCCAGCAGCGAGAGACAGTCTAAGCCCCAGCATTTT
CASSERQSKPQHF
>TRBV5-1|.|TRBD1|TRBJ1-4
TGCGCCAGCAGGGACAGGATGGAGGAAAAACTGTTTTTT
CASRDRMEEKLFF
>TRBV25-1|.|TRBD2|TRBJ2-3
TGTGCCAGCGGGAGGGGCGGGGAAGATACGCAGTATTTT
CASGRGGEDTQYF
>TRBV7-2|.|.|TRBJ1-1
TGTGCCAGCAGCTTATTGGAGAACACTGAAGCTTTCTTT
CASSLLENTEAFF
>TRBV30|.|.|TRBJ1-1
TGTGCCTGGAAGAGGTATGTGAACACTGAAGCTTTCTTT
CAWKRYVNTEAFF
>TRBV5-1|once|.|TRBJ2-1
TGCGCCAGCAGCTTGGACATTCGGGGCCAGCAGTTCTTC
CASSLDIRGQQFF
>TRBV7-8|.|.|TRBJ2-3
TGTGCCAGCAGCCCCTTCACAGATACGCAGTATTTT
CASSPFTDTQYF
>TRBV5-1|.|TRBD1|TRBJ1-6
TGCGCCAGCAGCTCCGACAGGGGAAGGCGTTCACCCCTCCACTTT
CASSSDRGRRSPLHF
>TRBV5-1|.|.|TRBJ1-2
TGCGCCAGCAGCTCCGGGAGGGGGATTGACTATGGCTACACCTTC
CASSSGRGIDYGYTF
>TRBV7-2|few|.|TRBJ2-1
TGTGCCAGCAGCTTAGCTCACGGGGGTAACTACAATGAGCAGTTCTTC
CASSLAHGGNYNEQFF
>TRBV29-1|few|.|TRBJ2-7
TGCAGCGTTCGCGGACAGCTACATTCCTACGAGCAGTACTTC
CSVRGQLHSYEQYF
>TRBV6-6|.|TRBD1|TRBJ1-4
TGTGCCAGCACCTCGGGACAGGGCGATGAAAAACTGTTTTTT
CASTSGQGDEKLFF
>TRBV27|.|TRBD1|TRBJ2-1
TGTGCCAGCAGTTTATCTCGACAGGGAATCAATGAGCAGTTCTTC
CASSLSRQGINEQFF
>TRBV5-6|.|.|TRBJ2-7
TGTGCCAGCAGCTGGACAGATACCTACGAGCAGTACTTC
CASSWTDTYEQYF
>TRBV27|.|TRBD1|TRBJ1-2
TGTGCCAGCAGTTTGGGAACAGGGGGCCAGGCCACCTTC
CASSLGTGGQATF
>TRBV5-1|.|TRBD2|TRBJ2-3
TGCGCCAGCAGCTTAGCGGGGGCCGTCACAGATACGCAGTATTTT
CASSLAGAVTDTQYF
>TRBV7-2|few|.|TRBJ1-3
TGTGCCAGCAGCCGCGGTGGAAACACCATATATTTT
CASSRGGNTIYF
>TRBV30|.|.|TRBJ1-1
TGTGCCTGGAGTGTACGCAAGAACACTGAAGCTTTCTTT
CAWSVRKNTEAFF
>TRBV30|.|.|TRBJ2-5
TGTGCCTGGAGTGTAACTGAGACCCAGTACTTC
CAWSVTETQYF
>TRBV7-2|once|.|TRBJ1-1
TGTGCCAGCAGCCCCCGCAGTCTTAGATACACTGAAGCTTTCTTT
CASSPRSLRYTEAFF
>TRBV5-1|.|.|TRBJ1-2
TGCGCCAGCAGCTTAGACAGAGGAAACTATGGCTACACCTTC
CASSLDRGNYGYTF
>TRBV10-2|.|.|TRBJ1-2
TGCGCCAGCACCCAGGAAGGGGGGCTACAAGGCTACACCTTC
CASTQEGGLQGYTF
>TRBV7-7|few|TRBD2|TRBJ2-5
TGTGCCAGCAGCTCGTGGACTAGCGGGGGACAAGAGACCCAGTACTTC
CASSSWTSGGQETQYF
>TRBV7-8|once|TRBD2|TRBJ2-5
TGTGCCAGCAGCATCCGGGGGGGCCGGGAGACCCAGTACTTC
CASSIRGGRETQYF